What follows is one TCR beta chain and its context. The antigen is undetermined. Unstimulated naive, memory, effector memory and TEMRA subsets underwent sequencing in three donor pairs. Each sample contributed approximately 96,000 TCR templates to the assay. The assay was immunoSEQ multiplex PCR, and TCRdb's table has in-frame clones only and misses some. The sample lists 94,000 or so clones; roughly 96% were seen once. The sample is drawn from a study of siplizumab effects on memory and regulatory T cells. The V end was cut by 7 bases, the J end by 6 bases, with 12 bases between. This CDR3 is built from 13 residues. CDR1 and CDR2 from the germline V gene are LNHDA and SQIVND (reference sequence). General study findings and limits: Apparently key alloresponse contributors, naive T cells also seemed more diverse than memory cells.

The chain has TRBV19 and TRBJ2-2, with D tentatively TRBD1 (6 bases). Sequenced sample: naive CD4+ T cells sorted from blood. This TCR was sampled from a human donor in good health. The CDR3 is CASIQQGPGELFF. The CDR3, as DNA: TGTGCCAGTATACAACAGGGCCCCGGGGAGCTGTTTTTT.